This T cell receptor beta chain appears in the sequencing data of a study of CD8+CD57+ T cells in acquired aplastic anemia. About the study: DNA from sorted CD4+ and CD8+ cells averaged roughly 3.2 ug.

Selection for sequencing was limited to patients who had shown CD8+CD57+ cell expansion by flow cytometry. It was genomic DNA that served as the template for profiling TCR beta VDJ and CDR3. Each CDR3 protein gets one entry after TCRdb re-called the reads with MiXCR. In the table there are approximately 150,000 distinct CDR3 sequences, 45% to 55% of which are singletons. This clonotype was seen repeatedly, ten times or more. The antigen remains undetermined. Study-level results: Patients and controls shared about 30 CD8+ CDR3 sequences. CD8+ Simpson's diversity in patients was not significantly different from that in controls.

This receptor was obtained from a human donor with aplastic anemia. Sequenced input: sorted CD4+, CD8+, or CD8+CD57+ T cells (not recorded which) from PBMCs.

The DNA for the CDR3 is TGTGCCAGTACGGCGGGGGAAAAACTGTTTTTT. It encodes CASTAGEKLFF. This chain joins TRBV19 and TRBJ1-4; no firm D call. V lost 7 bases to trimming and J lost 8 bases, with 8 bases between them. CDR1 and CDR2 from the germline V gene are LNHDA and SQIVND (reference sequence). This CDR3 has 11 residues.